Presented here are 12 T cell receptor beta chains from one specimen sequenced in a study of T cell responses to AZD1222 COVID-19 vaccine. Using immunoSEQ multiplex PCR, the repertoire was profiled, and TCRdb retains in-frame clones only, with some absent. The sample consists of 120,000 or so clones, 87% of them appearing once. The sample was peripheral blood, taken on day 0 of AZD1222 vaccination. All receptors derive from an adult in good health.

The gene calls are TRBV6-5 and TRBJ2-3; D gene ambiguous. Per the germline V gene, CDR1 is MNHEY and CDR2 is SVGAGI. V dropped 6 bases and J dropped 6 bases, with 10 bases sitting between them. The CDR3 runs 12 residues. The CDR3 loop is CASSPTGDTQYF. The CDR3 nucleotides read TGTGCCAGCAGCCCCACGGGTGATACGCAGTATTTT.

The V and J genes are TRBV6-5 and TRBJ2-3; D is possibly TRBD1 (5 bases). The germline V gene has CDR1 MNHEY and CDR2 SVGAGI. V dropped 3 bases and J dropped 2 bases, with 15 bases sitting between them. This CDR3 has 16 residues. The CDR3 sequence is CASSYGALRNTDTQYF. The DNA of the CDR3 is TGTGCCAGCAGTTATGGGGCCTTACGTAACACAGATACGCAGTATTTT.

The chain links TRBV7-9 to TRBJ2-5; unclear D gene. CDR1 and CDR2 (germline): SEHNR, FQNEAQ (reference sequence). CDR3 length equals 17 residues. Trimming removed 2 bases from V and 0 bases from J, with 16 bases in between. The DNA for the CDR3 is TGTGCCAGCAGCTTATTCCTCCCTCCTTGGTACCAAGAGACCCAGTACTTC. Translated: CASSLFLPPWYQETQYF. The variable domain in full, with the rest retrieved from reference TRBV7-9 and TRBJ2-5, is DTGVSQNPRHKITKRGQNVTFRCDPISEHNRLYWYRQTLGQGPEFLTYFQNEAQLEKSRLLSDRFSAERPKGSFSTLEIQRTEQGDSAMYLCASSLFLPPWYQETQYFGPGTRLLVL.

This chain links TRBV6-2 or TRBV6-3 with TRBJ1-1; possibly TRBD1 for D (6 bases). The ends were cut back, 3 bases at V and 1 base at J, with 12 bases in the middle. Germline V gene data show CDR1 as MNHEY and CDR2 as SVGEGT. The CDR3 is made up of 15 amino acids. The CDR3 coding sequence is TGTGCCAGCAGTTATCCGGACAGCCCGAACACTGAAGCTTTCTTT. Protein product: CASSYPDSPNTEAFF.

The CDR3 region is CASRKQESNYGYTF. The CDR3 nucleotides are TGTGCCAGCCGAAAGCAGGAAAGTAACTATGGCTACACCTTC. The rearrangement links TRBV7-9 to TRBJ1-2; D is unresolved. The V gene's germline CDR1 is SEHNR and CDR2 FQNEAQ (reference sequence). The V end lost 8 bases, the J end lost 1 base, and 14 bases lay between the germline ends. The CDR3 is 14 residues long.

In DNA, the CDR3 is TGTGCCAGCAGATCACAGGGGGCGGTCGGGGAGCTGTTTTTT. It yields the protein CASRSQGAVGELFF. The V and J genes are TRBV27 and TRBJ2-2, with TRBD1 identical over 9 bases. The V and J ends lost 6 bases and 7 bases, in that order; junction bases with no gene match: 6. The CDR3 covers 14 residues. Per the germline V gene, CDR1 is MNHEY and CDR2 is SMNVEV (reference sequence).

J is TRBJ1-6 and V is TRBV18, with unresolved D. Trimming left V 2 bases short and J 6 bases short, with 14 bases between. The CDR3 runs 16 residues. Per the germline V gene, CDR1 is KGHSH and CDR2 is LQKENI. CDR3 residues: CASSPNTPAFNSPLHF. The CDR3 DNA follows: TGTGCCAGCTCACCAAATACACCCGCGTTTAATTCACCCCTCCACTTT.

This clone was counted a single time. CDR3 DNA sequence: TGTGCCAGTAGCCCCCTAAGCTCTGGGGCCAACGTCCTGACTTTC. It codes for CASSPLSSGANVLTF. This sequence joins TRBV19 and TRBJ2-6; no reliable D call. Germline CDR1 is LNHDA and CDR2 is SQIVND (reference sequence). This CDR3 contains 15 residues. V was cut by 6 bases and J by 0 bases, with 9 bases left in between.

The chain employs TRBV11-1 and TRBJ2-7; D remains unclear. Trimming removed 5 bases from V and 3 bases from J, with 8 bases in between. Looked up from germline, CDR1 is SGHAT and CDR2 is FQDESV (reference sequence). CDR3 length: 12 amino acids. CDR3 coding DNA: TGTGCCAGCAGCCAACCCGGCTACGAGCAGTACTTC. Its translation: CASSQPGYEQYF.

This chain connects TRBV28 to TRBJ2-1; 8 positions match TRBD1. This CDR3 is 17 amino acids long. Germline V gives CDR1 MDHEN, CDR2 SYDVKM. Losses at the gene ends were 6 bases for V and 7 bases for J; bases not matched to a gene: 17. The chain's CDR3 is CASSITLGQGAWNEQFF. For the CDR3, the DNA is TGTGCCAGCAGCATCACCTTGGGGCAGGGGGCCTGGAATGAGCAGTTCTTC.

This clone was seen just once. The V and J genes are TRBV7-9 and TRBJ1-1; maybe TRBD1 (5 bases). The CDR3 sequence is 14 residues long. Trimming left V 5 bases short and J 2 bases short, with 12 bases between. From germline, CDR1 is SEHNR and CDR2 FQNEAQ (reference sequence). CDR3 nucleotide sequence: TGTGCCAGCAGCCCGCGGGGCGCCAACACTGAAGCTTTCTTT. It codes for CASSPRGANTEAFF.

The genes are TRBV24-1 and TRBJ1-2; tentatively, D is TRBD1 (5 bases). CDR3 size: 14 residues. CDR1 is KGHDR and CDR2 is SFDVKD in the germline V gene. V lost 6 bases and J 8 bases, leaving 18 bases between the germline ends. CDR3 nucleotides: TGTGCCACCAGTCCGGGAGAGGGGCCCCGGGGCTACACCTTC. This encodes CATSPGEGPRGYTF.